This is a list of T cell receptor beta chains from one sample in a study of T cells in Graves' hyperthyroidism and ophthalmopathy. MiXCR, run by TCRdb on the multiplex PCR reads, gives a single entry per CDR3 protein. The sample lists 300,000 to 450,000 distinct CDR3 sequences, 13% occurring once. Sequencing input: blood. The receptors come from a man aged 25 to 40 with Graves' hyperthyroidism that later progressed to Graves' ophthalmopathy. Both conserved end residues are part of each CDR3. Fields, in order: J gene, clone size, D gene, V gene, CDR3 DNA, CDR3 protein. The D gene is left open where the match is weak. Size is stated for part of the rows, as once, few or many counts, or as a class when the clone is expanded.

J gene: TRBJ2-7; clone size: NA; D gene: NA; V gene: TRBV4-1; CDR3 DNA: TGCGCCAGCAGCCAAGGCCTAATTATCTACGAGCAGTACTTC; CDR3 protein: CASSQGLIIYEQYF
J gene: TRBJ1-1; clone size: many; D gene: NA; V gene: TRBV30; CDR3 DNA: TGTGCCTGGAGTGGACTGGGGGACACTGAAGCTTTCTTT; CDR3 protein: CAWSGLGDTEAFF
J gene: TRBJ1-4; clone size: few; D gene: NA; V gene: TRBV13; CDR3 DNA: TGTGCCAGCAGCCCGGGACAAGATAATGAAAAACTGTTTTTT; CDR3 protein: CASSPGQDNEKLFF
J gene: TRBJ1-2; clone size: many; D gene: NA; V gene: TRBV2; CDR3 DNA: TGTGCCAGCAGTGACGGAACCTATGGCTACACCTTC; CDR3 protein: CASSDGTYGYTF
J gene: TRBJ1-5; clone size: many; D gene: NA; V gene: TRBV5-6; CDR3 DNA: TGTGCCAGCAGCAACGGACGGTTTCATCAGCCCCAGCATTTT; CDR3 protein: CASSNGRFHQPQHF
J gene: TRBJ1-1; clone size: many; D gene: TRBD1; V gene: TRBV6-6; CDR3 DNA: TGTGCCAGCAGTTACAGCCAGGGGGGAACTGAAGCTTTCTTT; CDR3 protein: CASSYSQGGTEAFF
J gene: TRBJ2-7; clone size: many; D gene: NA; V gene: TRBV2; CDR3 DNA: TGTGCCAGCAGTGGGATTAGCGGTTCGGGTGAGCAGTACTTC; CDR3 protein: CASSGISGSGEQYF
J gene: TRBJ1-2; clone size: many; D gene: NA; V gene: TRBV5-1; CDR3 DNA: TGCGCCAGCAGCTTGGAGGGGCAGAACGGCTACACCTTC; CDR3 protein: CASSLEGQNGYTF
J gene: TRBJ1-1; clone size: many; D gene: NA; V gene: TRBV28; CDR3 DNA: TGTGCCAGCAGCAAGCCCACAGGGACCACTGAAGCTTTCTTT; CDR3 protein: CASSKPTGTTEAFF
J gene: TRBJ2-7; clone size: NA; D gene: TRBD1; V gene: TRBV28; CDR3 DNA: TGTGTCAGCGAAATAGCCGGGACAGGGGGCAGAGAGCAGTACTTC; CDR3 protein: CVSEIAGTGGREQYF
J gene: TRBJ1-3; clone size: many; D gene: NA; V gene: TRBV28; CDR3 DNA: TGTGCCAGCAGTTTACTGGGGTCTGGAAACACCATATATTTT; CDR3 protein: CASSLLGSGNTIYF
J gene: TRBJ2-7; clone size: many; D gene: TRBD2; V gene: TRBV2; CDR3 DNA: TGTGCCAGCAGACAAACTAGCGCCCGCTCCTACGAGCAGTACTTC; CDR3 protein: CASRQTSARSYEQYF
J gene: TRBJ1-1; clone size: many; D gene: NA; V gene: TRBV28; CDR3 DNA: TGTGCCAGCAGTGTCCAACATATGAACACTGAAGCTTTCTTT; CDR3 protein: CASSVQHMNTEAFF
J gene: TRBJ1-2; clone size: many; D gene: TRBD1; V gene: TRBV6-1; CDR3 DNA: TGTGCCAGCAGAGTGACAGGGGGCGAGTATGGCTACACCTTC; CDR3 protein: CASRVTGGEYGYTF
J gene: TRBJ2-7; clone size: few; D gene: TRBD1; V gene: TRBV4-1; CDR3 DNA: TGCGCCAGCAGCCAAGATCGGCGGACAGGGAGAAAGGACGAGCAGTACTTC; CDR3 protein: CASSQDRRTGRKDEQYF
J gene: TRBJ2-1; clone size: many; D gene: NA; V gene: TRBV20-1; CDR3 DNA: TGCAGTGCTAGGGTCGTTGAGCAGTTCTTC; CDR3 protein: CSARVVEQFF
J gene: TRBJ2-7; clone size: many; D gene: TRBD2; V gene: TRBV11-2; CDR3 DNA: TGTGCCAGCAGCTTAGCCCGGGGGGCCTACGAGCAGTACTTC; CDR3 protein: CASSLARGAYEQYF
J gene: TRBJ1-6; clone size: few; D gene: TRBD1; V gene: TRBV5-5; CDR3 DNA: TGTGCCAGCAGCGGTACCGGGACAGCTAATTCACCCCTCCACTTT; CDR3 protein: CASSGTGTANSPLHF
J gene: TRBJ2-3; clone size: NA; D gene: NA; V gene: TRBV6-1; CDR3 DNA: TGTGCCAGCAGAACCGGGGGGCGCACAGATACGCAGTATTTT; CDR3 protein: CASRTGGRTDTQYF
J gene: TRBJ2-7; clone size: NA; D gene: NA; V gene: TRBV10-3; CDR3 DNA: TGTGCCATCAGCTCCGGGACTTACACCTACGAGCAGTACTTC; CDR3 protein: CAISSGTYTYEQYF
J gene: TRBJ1-5; clone size: many; D gene: NA; V gene: TRBV20-1; CDR3 DNA: TGCAGTGCTAGAGTTACTGGCAATCAGCCCCAGCATTTT; CDR3 protein: CSARVTGNQPQHF
J gene: TRBJ1-4; clone size: NA; D gene: NA; V gene: TRBV4-1; CDR3 DNA: TGCGCCAGCAGACCACAGGGTTTGGGAGAAAAACTGTTTTTT; CDR3 protein: CASRPQGLGEKLFF
J gene: TRBJ1-4; clone size: many; D gene: NA; V gene: TRBV7-6; CDR3 DNA: TGTGCCAGCAGCTTGTGGCCGAATGAAAAACTGTTTTTT; CDR3 protein: CASSLWPNEKLFF
J gene: TRBJ1-1; clone size: NA; D gene: NA; V gene: TRBV24-1; CDR3 DNA: TGTGCCACCAGTGATTCTGGACACGGGAACACTGAAGCTTTCTTT; CDR3 protein: CATSDSGHGNTEAFF
J gene: TRBJ1-5; clone size: many; D gene: NA; V gene: TRBV30; CDR3 DNA: TGTGCCTGGAGTCGAGGGGGTTCTCAGCCCCAGCATTTT; CDR3 protein: CAWSRGGSQPQHF
J gene: TRBJ1-5; clone size: many; D gene: NA; V gene: TRBV20-1; CDR3 DNA: TGCAGTGCAGGGTATAGCAATCAGCCCCAGCATTTT; CDR3 protein: CSAGYSNQPQHF
J gene: TRBJ1-1; clone size: NA; D gene: TRBD1; V gene: TRBV24-1; CDR3 DNA: TGTGCCACCAGTGACGGACAGGGTTTGAACACTGAAGCTTTCTTT; CDR3 protein: CATSDGQGLNTEAFF
J gene: TRBJ2-3; clone size: NA; D gene: TRBD2; V gene: TRBV24-1; CDR3 DNA: TGTGCCACCAGTGATCATCTAGCGGGGGGCCGAATTAGCACAGATACGCAGTATTTT; CDR3 protein: CATSDHLAGGRISTDTQYF
J gene: TRBJ2-1; clone size: few; D gene: TRBD1; V gene: TRBV27; CDR3 DNA: TGTGCCAGCAGTTTATGGTGGACAGGGTACGATGAGCAGTTCTTC; CDR3 protein: CASSLWWTGYDEQFF
J gene: TRBJ1-4; clone size: many; D gene: TRBD1; V gene: TRBV2; CDR3 DNA: TGTGCCAGCAGTCCGATAACAGGGGGCTTGATAGAACTGTTTTTT; CDR3 protein: CASSPITGGLIELFF
J gene: TRBJ2-7; clone size: many; D gene: NA; V gene: TRBV6-1; CDR3 DNA: TGTGCCAGCAGTCCGGACGGATCCTCCTACGAGCAGTACTTC; CDR3 protein: CASSPDGSSYEQYF
J gene: TRBJ1-6; clone size: many; D gene: NA; V gene: TRBV12-3/TRBV12-4; CDR3 DNA: TGTGCCAGCAGTTTCACCCTCTCCTATAATTCACCCCTCCACTTT; CDR3 protein: CASSFTLSYNSPLHF
J gene: TRBJ1-1; clone size: many; D gene: NA; V gene: TRBV12-3/TRBV12-4; CDR3 DNA: TGTGCCAGCAGTTTAAGGCGGGGGGACACTGAAGCTTTCTTT; CDR3 protein: CASSLRRGDTEAFF
J gene: TRBJ2-7; clone size: many; D gene: NA; V gene: TRBV13; CDR3 DNA: TGTGCCAGCAGCATCTATTACGAGCAGTACTTC; CDR3 protein: CASSIYYEQYF
J gene: TRBJ2-5; clone size: few; D gene: NA; V gene: TRBV5-1; CDR3 DNA: TGCGCCAGCAGCTTAACCCTGAACAGGGTTGGTGAGACCCAGTACTTC; CDR3 protein: CASSLTLNRVGETQYF
J gene: TRBJ1-5; clone size: NA; D gene: NA; V gene: TRBV20-1; CDR3 DNA: TGCAGTGCTAGAGGCAAGCAATATAGCAATCAGCCCCAGCATTTT; CDR3 protein: CSARGKQYSNQPQHF
J gene: TRBJ1-4; clone size: many; D gene: NA; V gene: TRBV7-6; CDR3 DNA: TGTGCCAGCAGCCCTACCACGAACACTAATGAAAAACTGTTTTTT; CDR3 protein: CASSPTTNTNEKLFF
J gene: TRBJ1-2; clone size: many; D gene: NA; V gene: TRBV6-1; CDR3 DNA: TGTGCCAGCAGTGAAGTTGGCGGCTACACCTTC; CDR3 protein: CASSEVGGYTF
J gene: TRBJ2-2; clone size: many; D gene: NA; V gene: TRBV7-8; CDR3 DNA: TGTGCCAGCAGCTTACCCGGGGTCCTGAACACCGGGGAGCTGTTTTTT; CDR3 protein: CASSLPGVLNTGELFF
J gene: TRBJ2-2; clone size: many; D gene: NA; V gene: TRBV12-3/TRBV12-4; CDR3 DNA: TGTGCCAGCAGTTTAAATCGAAACACCGGGGAGCTGTTTTTT; CDR3 protein: CASSLNRNTGELFF
J gene: TRBJ1-5; clone size: few; D gene: NA; V gene: TRBV24-1; CDR3 DNA: TGTGCCACCTCTAGGGGGGATCAGCCCCAGCATTTT; CDR3 protein: CATSRGDQPQHF
J gene: TRBJ1-4; clone size: many; D gene: NA; V gene: TRBV20-1; CDR3 DNA: TGCCACGCCACAACTAATGAAAAACTGTTTTTT; CDR3 protein: CHATTNEKLFF
J gene: TRBJ1-6; clone size: many; D gene: TRBD1; V gene: TRBV20-1; CDR3 DNA: TGCAGTGCGAACTCCGGGACAGGTGTCTCACCCCTCCACTTT; CDR3 protein: CSANSGTGVSPLHF